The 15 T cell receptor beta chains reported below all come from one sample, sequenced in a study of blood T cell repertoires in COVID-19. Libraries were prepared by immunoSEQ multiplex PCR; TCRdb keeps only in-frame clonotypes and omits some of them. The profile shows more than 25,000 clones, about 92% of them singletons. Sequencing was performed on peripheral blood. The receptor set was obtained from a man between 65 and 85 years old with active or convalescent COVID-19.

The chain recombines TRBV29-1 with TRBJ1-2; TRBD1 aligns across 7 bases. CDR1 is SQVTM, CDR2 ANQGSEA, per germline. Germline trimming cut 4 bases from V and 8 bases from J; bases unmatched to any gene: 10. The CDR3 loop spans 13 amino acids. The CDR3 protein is CSVGQGGSSGYTF. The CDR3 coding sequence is TGCAGCGTTGGACAGGGCGGTTCAAGCGGCTACACCTTC.

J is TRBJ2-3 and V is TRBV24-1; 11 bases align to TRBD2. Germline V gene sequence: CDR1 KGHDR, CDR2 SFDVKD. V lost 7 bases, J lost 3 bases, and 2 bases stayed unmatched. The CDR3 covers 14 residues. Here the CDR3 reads CATSTSGSTDTQYF. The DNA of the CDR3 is TGTGCCACCAGCACTAGCGGGAGTACAGATACGCAGTATTTT.

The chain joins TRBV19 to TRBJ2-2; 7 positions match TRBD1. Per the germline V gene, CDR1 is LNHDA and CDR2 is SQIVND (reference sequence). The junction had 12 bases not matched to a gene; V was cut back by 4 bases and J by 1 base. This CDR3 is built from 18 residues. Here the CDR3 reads CASSSYTRQGQNTGELFF. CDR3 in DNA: TGTGCCAGTAGTAGCTATACTCGACAGGGACAGAACACCGGGGAGCTGTTTTTT.

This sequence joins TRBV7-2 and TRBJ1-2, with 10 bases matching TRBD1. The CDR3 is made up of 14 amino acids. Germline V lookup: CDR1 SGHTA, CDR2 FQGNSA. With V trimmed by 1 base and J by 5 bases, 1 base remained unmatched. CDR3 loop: CASSLGTGGYGYTF. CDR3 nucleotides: TGTGCCAGCAGCTTAGGGACAGGGGGATATGGCTACACCTTC.

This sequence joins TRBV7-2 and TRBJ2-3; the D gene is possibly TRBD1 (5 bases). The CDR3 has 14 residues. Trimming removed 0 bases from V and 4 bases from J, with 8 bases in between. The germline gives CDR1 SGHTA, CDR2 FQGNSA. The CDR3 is CASSLASGSDTQYF. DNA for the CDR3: TGTGCCAGCAGCTTAGCTTCAGGGTCAGATACGCAGTATTTT.

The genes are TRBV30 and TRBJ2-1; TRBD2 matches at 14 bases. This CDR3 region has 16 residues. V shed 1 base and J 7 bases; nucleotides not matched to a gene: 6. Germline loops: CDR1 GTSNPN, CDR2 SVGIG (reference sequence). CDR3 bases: TGTGCCTGGAGTGGACTAGCGGGGGGGCCTGGGAATGAGCAGTTCTTC. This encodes CAWSGLAGGPGNEQFF. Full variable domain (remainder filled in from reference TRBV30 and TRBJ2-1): SQTIHQWPATLVQPVGSPLSLECTVEGTSNPNLYWYRQAAGRGLQLLFYSVGIGQISSEVPQNLSASRPQDRQFILSSKKLLLSDSGFYLCAWSGLAGGPGNEQFFGPGTRLTVL.

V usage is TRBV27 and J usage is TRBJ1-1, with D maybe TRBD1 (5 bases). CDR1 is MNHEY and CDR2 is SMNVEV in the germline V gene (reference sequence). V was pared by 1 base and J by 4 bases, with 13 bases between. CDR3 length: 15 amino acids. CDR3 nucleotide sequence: TGTGCCAGCAGTTTATTTGCAGGGTTTAGCACTGAAGCTTTCTTT. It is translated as CASSLFAGFSTEAFF.

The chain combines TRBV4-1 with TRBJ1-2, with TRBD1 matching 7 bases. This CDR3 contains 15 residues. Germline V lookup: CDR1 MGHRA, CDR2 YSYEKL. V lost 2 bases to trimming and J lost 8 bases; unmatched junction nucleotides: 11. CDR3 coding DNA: TGCGCCAGCAGCCAACTATCGGGAGGGGGCCTGGGCTACACCTTC. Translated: CASSQLSGGGLGYTF.

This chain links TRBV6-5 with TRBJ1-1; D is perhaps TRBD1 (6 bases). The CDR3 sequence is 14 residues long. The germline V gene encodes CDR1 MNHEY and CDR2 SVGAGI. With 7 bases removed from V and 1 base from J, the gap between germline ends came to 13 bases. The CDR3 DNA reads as TGTGCCAGCATTCTGGACAGCCCGAACACTGAAGCTTTCTTT. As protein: CASILDSPNTEAFF.

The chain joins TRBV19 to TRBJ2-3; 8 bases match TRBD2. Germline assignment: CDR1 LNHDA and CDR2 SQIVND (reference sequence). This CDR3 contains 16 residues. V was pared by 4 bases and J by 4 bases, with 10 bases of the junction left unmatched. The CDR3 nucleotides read TGTGCCAGTAGTACTTCTCGGGGAGCGGGGGCAGATACGCAGTATTTT. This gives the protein CASSTSRGAGADTQYF.

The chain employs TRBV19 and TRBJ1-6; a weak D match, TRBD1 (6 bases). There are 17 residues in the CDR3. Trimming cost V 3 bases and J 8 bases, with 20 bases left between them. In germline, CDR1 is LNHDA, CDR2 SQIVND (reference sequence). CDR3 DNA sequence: TGTGCCAGTAGTATTTCGGGCAGGGGAATTATAGATTCACCCCTCCACTTT. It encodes CASSISGRGIIDSPLHF.

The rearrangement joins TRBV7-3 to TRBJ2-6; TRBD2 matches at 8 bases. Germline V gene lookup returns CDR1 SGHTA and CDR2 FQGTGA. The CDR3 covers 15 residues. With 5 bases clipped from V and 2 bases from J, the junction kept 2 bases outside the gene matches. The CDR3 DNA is TGTGCCAGCAGCCCCGGGGGGGCTGGGGCCAACGTCCTGACTTTC. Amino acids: CASSPGGAGANVLTF.

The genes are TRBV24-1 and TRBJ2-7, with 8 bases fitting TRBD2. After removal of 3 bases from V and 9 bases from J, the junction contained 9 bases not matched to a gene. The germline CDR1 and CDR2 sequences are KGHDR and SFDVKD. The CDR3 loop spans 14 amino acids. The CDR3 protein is CATSDPGRGGAQYF. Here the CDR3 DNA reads TGTGCCACCAGTGATCCGGGACGGGGGGGTGCGCAGTACTTC.

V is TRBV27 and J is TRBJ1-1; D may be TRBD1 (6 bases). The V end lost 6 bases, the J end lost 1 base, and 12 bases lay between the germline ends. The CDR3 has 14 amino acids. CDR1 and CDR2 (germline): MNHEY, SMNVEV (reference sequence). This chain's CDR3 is CASSHWGQNTEAFF. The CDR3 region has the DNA TGTGCCAGCAGCCATTGGGGGCAGAACACTGAAGCTTTCTTT.

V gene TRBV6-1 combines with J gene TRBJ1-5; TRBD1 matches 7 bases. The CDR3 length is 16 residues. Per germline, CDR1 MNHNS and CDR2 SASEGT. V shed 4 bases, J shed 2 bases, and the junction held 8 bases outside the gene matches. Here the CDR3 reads CASSGRQGLGNQPQHF. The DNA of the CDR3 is TGTGCCAGCAGTGGTCGACAGGGACTGGGCAATCAGCCCCAGCATTTT.